One sample yielded the 24 T cell receptor beta chains listed below, sequenced in a study of T-cell memory formation after mild COVID-19. TCRdb re-called the 5' RACE reads with MiXCR, one entry per CDR3 protein. The sample has roughly 99,000 distinct CDR3 sequences, approximately 15% seen once. The source material was PBMCs or a T cell subset sorted from them (not recorded which). These receptors were collected from a man aged 18 to 29 who had mild COVID-19 (a few samples of this study predate the infection). Cell type and time point are not known.

This clonotype came up many times. CDR3 bases: TGTGCCAGCAGCTTAATTACTCGGACAGGGCGGGAGACCCAGTACTTC. Protein: CASSLITRTGRETQYF. V and J are TRBV7-9 and TRBJ2-5; 8 nucleotides match TRBD1. With 2 bases clipped from V and 5 bases from J, the junction kept 10 bases outside the gene matches. The CDR3 is made up of 16 amino acids. The germline gives CDR1 SEHNR, CDR2 FQNEAQ (reference sequence). Combining the CDR3 with reference TRBV7-9 and TRBJ2-5 gives the whole variable domain DTGVSQNPRHKITKRGQNVTFRCDPISEHNRLYWYRQTLGQGPEFLTYFQNEAQLEKSRLLSDRFSAERPKGSFSTLEIQRTEQGDSAMYLCASSLITRTGRETQYFGPGTRLLVL.

This clonotype came up many times. V usage is TRBV25-1 and J usage is TRBJ2-1; TRBD2 might be the D (5 bases). This CDR3 spans 11 amino acids. Germline V gene lookup returns CDR1 MGHDK and CDR2 SYGVNS. V shed 7 bases and J shed 9 bases, with 10 bases lying between them. The CDR3 region is CASKRTGEQFF. Here the CDR3 DNA reads TGTGCCAGCAAGCGGACGGGTGAGCAGTTCTTC.

The chain joins TRBV6-5 to TRBJ2-1; the D call may be TRBD1 or TRBD2 (5 bases each). Germline values: CDR1 MNHEY, CDR2 SVGAGI. CDR3 length: 15 residues. Trimming stripped 2 bases from V and 1 base from J, with 9 bases between. This chain's CDR3 is CASSYRDASYNEQFF. CDR3 DNA: TGTGCCAGCAGTTACAGGGACGCTTCCTACAATGAGCAGTTCTTC.

This sequence joins TRBV20-1 and TRBJ1-6; 9 nucleotides line up with TRBD1. Germline V gene sequence: CDR1 DFQATT, CDR2 SNEGSKA (reference sequence). This CDR3 has 17 residues. The V segment lost 3 bases and the J segment 10 bases; nucleotides outside the gene matches: 16. CDR3 in DNA: TGCAGTGCTAGGCCGGGGACAGGGTCCGAAATAGGCTCACCCCTCCACTTT. Amino acids: CSARPGTGSEIGSPLHF.

This clonotype was picked up a small number of times. The chain has TRBV5-5 and TRBJ1-3; no firm D call. This CDR3 has 13 amino acids. Germline CDR1 and CDR2: SGHKS and YYEKEE (reference sequence). Trimming removed 1 base from V and 4 bases from J, with 6 bases in between. The CDR3 sequence is CASSLYNGNTIYF. The CDR3, as DNA: TGTGCCAGCAGCTTGTATAACGGAAACACCATATATTTT.

This clonotype has ten or more counts. The chain employs TRBV7-9 and TRBJ2-7, with D possibly matching TRBD1 (5 bases). Deletions cut 1 base from V and 2 bases from J, with 6 bases between. Germline CDR1 and CDR2: SEHNR and FQNEAQ (reference sequence). The CDR3 has 13 amino acids. CDR3 loop: CASSLGGPYEQYV. CDR3 in DNA: TGTGCCAGCAGCTTAGGGGGCCCCTACGAGCAGTACGTC.

In its sample, this clonotype was seen a few times. The chain has TRBV15 and TRBJ2-5; D might be TRBD1 (5 bases). CDR1 is LNHNV, CDR2 YYDKDF, per germline (reference sequence). V was trimmed by 0 bases and J by 2 bases, leaving 10 bases between them. The CDR3 contains 15 residues. The CDR3 DNA is TGTGCCACCAGCAGAGAGTTTAGGGGACAAGAGACCCAGTACTTC. It codes for CATSREFRGQETQYF.

This clonotype was recorded a few times. CDR3 sequence (DNA): TGTGCCACCCGGACAGGAGGAAACACCATATATTTT. Protein sequence: CATRTGGNTIYF. This rearrangement joins TRBV12-3 or TRBV12-4 to TRBJ1-3; 7 bases are a match to TRBD1. Trimming cost V 10 bases and J 4 bases; bases outside gene matches: 4. The CDR3 has 12 residues.

This clonotype was observed a few times. The chain couples TRBV4-1 to TRBJ2-1; 8 bases match TRBD1. Germline V CDR1 and CDR2: MGHRA, YSYEKL. The CDR3 consists of 15 residues. V lost 0 bases to trimming and J lost 7 bases; unmatched junction nucleotides: 5. This CDR3 reads CASSQDPDRANEQFF. The CDR3 bases are TGCGCCAGCAGCCAAGATCCGGACAGGGCGAATGAGCAGTTCTTC.

This clonotype was detected only a few times. The rearrangement joins TRBV19 to TRBJ2-7; 11 positions match TRBD1. J lost 4 bases, V lost 6 bases, and 8 bases had no gene match. There are 15 residues in the CDR3. CDR1 and CDR2 from the germline V gene are LNHDA and SQIVND (reference sequence). This CDR3 is CASSPDRGREYEQYF. The CDR3 DNA is TGTGCCAGTAGCCCGGACAGGGGGCGAGAGTACGAGCAGTACTTC.

This clonotype has a single count. V usage is TRBV27 and J usage is TRBJ2-4, with D perhaps TRBD2 (7 bases). Germline CDR1 is MNHEY and CDR2 is SMNVEV (reference sequence). V lost 6 bases and J 8 bases, leaving 17 bases between the germline ends. The CDR3 has 14 residues. The CDR3 DNA is TGTGCCAGCAGACTAAGGGGGGGAGGAGACATTCAGTACTTC. Its protein is CASRLRGGGDIQYF.

The J gene is TRBJ2-1, the V gene TRBV7-2; 9 bases are a match to TRBD2. Per germline, CDR1 SGHTA and CDR2 FQGNSA. The CDR3 has 15 amino acids. V gave up 0 bases and J gave up 8 bases; unmatched junction bases: 5. The chain's CDR3 is CASSLAGGGAYEQFF. The DNA of the CDR3 is TGTGCCAGCAGCTTAGCGGGCGGGGGGGCATATGAGCAGTTCTTC. The full variable domain, rest sourced from reference TRBV7-2 and TRBJ2-1, is GAGVSQSPSNKVTEKGKDVELRCDPISGHTALYWYRQSLGQGLEFLIYFQGNSAPDKSGLPSDRFSAERTGGSVSTLTIQRTQQEDSAVYLCASSLAGGGAYEQFFGPGTRLTVL.

This clonotype was counted a few times. This chain links TRBV11-2 with TRBJ2-1; 8 bases fit TRBD1. The ends lost 3 bases at V and 7 bases at J; junction bases unmatched: 5. Germline values: CDR1 SGHAT, CDR2 FQNNGV. The length of the CDR3 is 14 residues. CDR3 bases: TGTGCCAGCAGCTTGAGCAGGGGGCTGAATGAGCAGTTCTTC. Protein: CASSLSRGLNEQFF. Looking up the rest from reference TRBV11-2 and TRBJ2-1 gives the full variable domain: EAGVAQSPRYKIIEKRQSVAFWCNPISGHATLYWYQQILGQGPKLLIQFQNNGVVDDSQLPKDRFSAERLKGVDSTLKIQPAKLEDSAVYLCASSLSRGLNEQFFGPGTRLTVL.

The chain carries TRBV7-9 and TRBJ1-5; D may be TRBD1 (5 bases). V was clipped by 1 base and J by 2 bases, with 9 bases between them. This CDR3 has 15 amino acids. Per the germline V gene, CDR1 is SEHNR and CDR2 is FQNEAQ (reference sequence). CDR3 amino acids: CASSLVGLRNQPQHF. CDR3 nucleotides: TGTGCCAGCAGCTTAGTGGGGCTACGCAATCAGCCCCAGCATTTT. Full variable domain (outside the CDR3, taken from reference TRBV7-9 and TRBJ1-5): DTGVSQNPRHKITKRGQNVTFRCDPISEHNRLYWYRQTLGQGPEFLTYFQNEAQLEKSRLLSDRFSAERPKGSFSTLEIQRTEQGDSAMYLCASSLVGLRNQPQHFGDGTRLSIL.

This chain connects TRBV27 to TRBJ1-2, with D possibly TRBD1 on 6 matching bases. CDR1 and CDR2 (germline): MNHEY, SMNVEV (reference sequence). The CDR3 is made up of 16 amino acids. Trimming pared 3 bases from V and 6 bases from J, leaving 20 bases between. CDR3 in amino acids: CASSFVGRGIIDGYTF. The CDR3, as DNA: TGTGCCAGCAGTTTTGTCGGCAGGGGAATAATTGATGGCTACACCTTC.

V and J are TRBV7-8 and TRBJ2-7; D might be TRBD2 (5 bases). The V end lost 4 bases, the J end lost 4 bases, and 14 bases lay between the germline ends. The CDR3 length is 14 residues. The germline V gene has CDR1 SGHVS and CDR2 FQNEAQ. The CDR3 DNA sequence: TGTGCCAGCAGCTCGGCCGGCCGGGGATACGAGCAGTACGTC. This sequence encodes CASSSAGRGYEQYV.

This chain uses TRBV6-2 or TRBV6-3 with TRBJ2-3; 7 bases map to TRBD2. Germline loops: CDR1 MNHEY, CDR2 SVGEGT. The V segment lost 2 bases and the J segment 6 bases; nucleotides outside the gene matches: 11. The CDR3 sequence is 16 residues long. This chain's CDR3 is CASSYPPKRGMDTQYF. CDR3 DNA sequence: TGTGCCAGCAGTTACCCCCCCAAGCGGGGTATGGATACGCAGTATTTT.

This clonotype was counted ten times or more. The genes are TRBV7-6 and TRBJ2-1, with TRBD2 as a possible D gene (6 bases). Germline V gene sequence: CDR1 SGHVS, CDR2 FNYEAQ. The CDR3 totals 14 residues. With 0 bases removed from V and 4 bases from J, the gap between germline ends came to 7 bases. CDR3 sequence reads: CASSLAGTYNEQFF. In DNA, the CDR3 is TGTGCCAGCAGCTTAGCGGGGACTTACAATGAGCAGTTCTTC.

V usage is TRBV12-3 or TRBV12-4 and J usage is TRBJ1-2, with D uncertain. V lost 6 bases to trimming and J lost 2 bases, with 1 base between them. CDR3 size: 10 residues. The CDR3 loop is CASRNYGYTF. The CDR3 region has the DNA TGTGCCAGCAGGAACTATGGCTACACCTTC.

This clonotype was seen more than once but under ten times. The chain links TRBV5-1 to TRBJ2-3; the D gene is possibly TRBD2 (7 bases). The V end lost 4 bases, the J end lost 0 bases, and 27 bases lay between the germline ends. Germline loops: CDR1 SGHRS, CDR2 YFSETQ. The CDR3 consists of 20 residues. CDR3 coding DNA: TGCGCCAGCAGCGGCCTTGACCGCCTCTTGGGGGGGCTCAGCACAGATACGCAGTATTTT. This translates into CASSGLDRLLGGLSTDTQYF.

This clonotype was found a few times. This chain links TRBV6-5 with TRBJ2-3, with 7 bases identical to TRBD1. CDR1 MNHEY and CDR2 SVGAGI come from the germline V gene. This CDR3 spans 18 amino acids. V was clipped by 0 bases and J by 0 bases; unmatched bases: 9. The CDR3 nucleotides are TGTGCCAGCAGTTACTCGACCAGGGACAGCCCTAGCACAGATACGCAGTATTTT. Protein product: CASSYSTRDSPSTDTQYF.

This rearrangement joins TRBV6-2 or TRBV6-3 to TRBJ2-1; tentative D call: TRBD1 (6 bases). Germline CDR1 MNHEY, CDR2 SVGEGT. V shed 5 bases and J shed 0 bases, with 17 bases lying between them. The CDR3 has 17 residues. CDR3 sequence (DNA): TGTGCCAGCAGTCGATCCCCAGGGGATAGCTCCTACAATGAGCAGTTCTTC. This translates into CASSRSPGDSSYNEQFF.

This clonotype has at least ten counts. CDR3 amino acids: CASSWGQGADTQYF. Here the CDR3 DNA reads TGCGCCAGCAGCTGGGGACAGGGGGCGGATACGCAGTATTTT. The chain is built from TRBV5-1 and TRBJ2-3; 12 bases map to TRBD1. With V trimmed by 3 bases and J by 6 bases, 2 bases remained unmatched. The germline gives CDR1 SGHRS, CDR2 YFSETQ. The CDR3 has 14 amino acids. The full variable domain, in which reference TRBV5-1 and TRBJ2-3 provide the parts outside the CDR3, is KAGVTQTPRYLIKTRGQQVTLSCSPISGHRSVSWYQQTPGQGLQFLFEYFSETQRNKGNFPGRFSGRQFSNSRSEMNVSTLELGDSALYLCASSWGQGADTQYFGPGTRLTVL.

This clonotype was picked up a small number of times. V is TRBV6-1 and J is TRBJ2-1, with TRBD2 identical over 7 bases. V lost 6 bases to trimming and J lost 4 bases; unmatched junction nucleotides: 9. Per germline, CDR1 MNHNS and CDR2 SASEGT. The CDR3 is 15 residues long. The CDR3 bases are TGTGCCAGCAGGATTCTAGCGGAGACATACAATGAGCAGTTCTTC. It yields the protein CASRILAETYNEQFF.